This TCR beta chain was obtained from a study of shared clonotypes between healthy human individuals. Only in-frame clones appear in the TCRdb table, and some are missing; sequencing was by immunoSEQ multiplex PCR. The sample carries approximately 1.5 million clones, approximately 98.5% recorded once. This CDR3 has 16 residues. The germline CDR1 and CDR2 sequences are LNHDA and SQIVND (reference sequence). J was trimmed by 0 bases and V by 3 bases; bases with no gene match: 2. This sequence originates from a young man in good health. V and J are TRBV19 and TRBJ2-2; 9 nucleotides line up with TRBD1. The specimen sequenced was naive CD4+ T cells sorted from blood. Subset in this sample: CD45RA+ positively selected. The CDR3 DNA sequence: TGTGCCAGTAGTATCAGGACAGGGGCGAACACCGGGGAGCTGTTTTTT. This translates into CASSIRTGANTGELFF.